This entry features one T cell receptor (beta chain) sequence. Sequencing used immunoSEQ multiplex PCR; TCRdb keeps in-frame clones, though not all of them. The profile shows 250,000 to 400,000 clones, around 90% of them singletons. V lost 5 bases, J lost 0 bases, and 17 bases lay in between. Germline values: CDR1 SEHNR, CDR2 FQNEAQ (reference sequence). The length of the CDR3 is 17 residues. The sample comes from a study of blood T cell repertoires in COVID-19. The rearrangement links TRBV7-9 to TRBJ1-3; D may be TRBD1 (5 bases). The source is a woman in her twenties or thirties with COVID-19, enrolled during active disease. Source material: peripheral blood. Here the CDR3 reads CASSRSVGRNSGNTIYF. DNA for the CDR3: TGTGCCAGCAGCCGATCCGTGGGGCGGAACTCTGGAAACACCATATATTTT.